The clone carrying this TCR beta chain has only one observation. Produced via immunoSEQ multiplex PCR; TCRdb's table is partial and in-frame only. The sample lists under 200,000 clones; about three quarters were seen once. The sample comes from a study of blood T cell repertoires in COVID-19. About the research overall: Researchers got acute and convalescent COVID-19 samples from the United States, Italy and Spain.

The junction had 1 base not matched to a gene; V was cut back by 2 bases and J by 2 bases. The CDR3 has 13 amino acids. Germline CDR1 and CDR2: GTSNPN and SVGIG (reference sequence). This chain joins TRBV30 and TRBJ1-1, with 8 bases identical to TRBD1. The receptor comes from a man between 70 and 80 years old with acute or convalescent COVID-19. Specimen: peripheral blood. CDR3 protein: CAWSTGGNTEAFF. DNA for the CDR3: TGTGCCTGGAGTACAGGGGGAAACACTGAAGCTTTCTTT.